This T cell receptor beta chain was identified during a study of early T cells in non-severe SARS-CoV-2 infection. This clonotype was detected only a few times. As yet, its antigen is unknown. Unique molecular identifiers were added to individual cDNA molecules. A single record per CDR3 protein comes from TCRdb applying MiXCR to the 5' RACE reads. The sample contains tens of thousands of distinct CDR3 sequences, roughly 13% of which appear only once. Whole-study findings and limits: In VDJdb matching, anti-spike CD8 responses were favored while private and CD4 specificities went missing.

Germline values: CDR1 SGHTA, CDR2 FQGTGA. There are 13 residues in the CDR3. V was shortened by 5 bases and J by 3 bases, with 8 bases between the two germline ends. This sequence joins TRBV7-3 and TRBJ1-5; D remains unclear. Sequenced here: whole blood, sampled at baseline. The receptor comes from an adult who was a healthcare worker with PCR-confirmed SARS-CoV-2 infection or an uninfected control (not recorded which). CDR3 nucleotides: TGTGCCAGCAGCGAGACGTACAATCAGCCCCAGCATTTT. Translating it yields CASSETYNQPQHF.